The 17 T cell receptor beta chains reported below all come from one sample, sequenced in a study of circulating CD8 cells and anti-PD-1 response in melanoma. Live CD3+CD8+TCRalphabeta+ cells were sorted into four subsets by PD-1 and/or TIGIT. The QIAseq Immune Repertoire TCR panel built the libraries from approximately 16 ng of total RNA. TCRdb re-called the reads through MiXCR, storing one row per CDR3 protein. The data hold about 340 distinct CDR3 sequences, with around 7.8% observed a single time. This specimen consisted of CD8+ T cells from PBMCs, obtained at baseline or after one month of anti-PD-1 therapy (not recorded which). These receptors all come from a human donor with melanoma.

The chain has TRBV7-2 and TRBJ2-1; perhaps TRBD1 as D (5 bases). Trimming took off 5 bases at V and 5 bases at J, with 13 bases between the two ends. From germline, CDR1 is SGHTA and CDR2 FQGNSA. The CDR3 totals 14 residues. The CDR3 DNA is TGTGCCAGCAGCCTGCGTTTCAGGGACAATGAGCAGTTCTTC. This gives the protein CASSLRFRDNEQFF.

The chain has TRBV6-1 and TRBJ2-3, with a weak D call TRBD2 (5 bases). Germline V CDR1 and CDR2: MNHNS, SASEGT. Trimming removed 5 bases at V and 0 bases at J, with 9 bases between. The CDR3 length is 14 residues. CDR3 residues: CASSLRGSTDTQYF. CDR3 coding DNA: TGTGCCAGCAGTCTCCGGGGAAGCACAGATACGCAGTATTTT.

In its sample, this clonotype is large. The chain carries TRBV6-1 and TRBJ2-1; 7 bases agree with TRBD2. V was pared by 5 bases and J by 5 bases, with 6 bases of the junction left unmatched. The CDR3 consists of 14 residues. Germline assignment: CDR1 MNHNS and CDR2 SASEGT. Here the CDR3 DNA reads TGTGCCAGCAGTATATCGGGAGGTAACAATGAGCAGTTCTTC. The encoded protein is CASSISGGNNEQFF.

This clonotype is judged large. This chain connects TRBV19 to TRBJ2-2; D might be TRBD2 (7 bases). Per the germline V gene, CDR1 is LNHDA and CDR2 is SQIVND (reference sequence). V lost 7 bases, J lost 4 bases, and 13 bases lay in between. The CDR3 runs to 14 residues. CDR3 sequence: CASKGGATTGELFF. The CDR3 nucleotides read TGTGCCAGTAAGGGGGGGGCGACCACCGGGGAGCTGTTTTTT. The full variable domain, with the rest looked up from reference TRBV19 and TRBJ2-2, is DGGITQSPKYLFRKEGQNVTLSCEQNLNHDAMYWYRQDPGQGLRLIYYSQIVNDFQKGDIAEGYSVSREKKESFPLTVTSAQKNPTAFYLCASKGGATTGELFFGEGSRLTVL.

In this sample, this clonotype is large. The rearrangement uses TRBV10-3 and TRBJ1-4, with D possibly matching TRBD1 (6 bases). Deletions cut 6 bases from V and 8 bases from J, with 13 bases between. CDR1 and CDR2 from the germline V gene are ENHRY and SYGVKD. The CDR3 extends over 13 amino acids. CDR3 sequence: CAISAGDKEKLFF. The CDR3 DNA sequence: TGTGCCATCAGCGCAGGGGACAAGGAAAAACTGTTTTTT.

This clonotype is categorized as large (0.1 to 1%). V usage is TRBV29-1 and J usage is TRBJ2-1, with 7 bases aligning to TRBD2. Germline V lookup: CDR1 SQVTM, CDR2 ANQGSEA. V lost 7 bases and J lost 6; bases outside the gene matches: 3. The CDR3 has 11 residues. CDR3: CSGRGTNEQFF. The CDR3, as DNA: TGCAGCGGGCGGGGGACCAATGAGCAGTTCTTC.

This clonotype ranks as medium-sized. The chain couples TRBV19 to TRBJ1-3; D not certain. V lost 4 bases to trimming and J lost 0 bases, with 7 bases between them. This CDR3 region has 14 residues. From germline, CDR1 is LNHDA and CDR2 SQIVND (reference sequence). This chain's CDR3 is CASSTQRSGNTIYF. In DNA form, the CDR3 reads TGTGCCAGTAGTACACAGCGCTCTGGAAACACCATATATTTT.

By sample fraction, this clonotype is large (0.1 to 1%). V gene TRBV4-1 combines with J gene TRBJ2-2, with D possibly called TRBD1 or TRBD2 (5 bases each). The CDR3 runs 16 residues. The V gene's germline CDR1 is MGHRA and CDR2 YSYEKL. V lost 8 bases, J lost 5 bases, and 21 bases lay in between. In nucleotides, the CDR3 is TGCGCCAGCCGAAAAGGATCAGGGAGTGAGACCGGGGAGCTGTTTTTT. This codes for CASRKGSGSETGELFF.

This clonotype is deemed medium-sized. This chain links TRBV7-2 with TRBJ1-1, with TRBD1 as a possible D gene (5 bases). The V end was cut by 7 bases, the J end by 5 bases, with 14 bases between. There are 13 residues in the CDR3. CDR1 SGHTA and CDR2 FQGNSA come from the germline V gene. The DNA of the CDR3 is TGTGCCAGCAATCGGGGGAGGGAAACTGAAGCTTTCTTT. Translation: CASNRGRETEAFF.

As for this clonotype: A much larger clone sits a single nucleotide away, making a read error possible. V gene TRBV9 combines with J gene TRBJ2-3; tentatively, D is TRBD1 or TRBD2 (5 bases each). CDR3 size: 13 residues. V gave up 7 bases and J gave up 0 bases, with 9 bases separating them. Germline V gives CDR1 SGDLS, CDR2 YYNGEE. The CDR3 DNA sequence: TGTGCCAGCGGGGGAGTGAGCACAGATACGCAGTATTTT. It codes for CASGGVSTDTQYF.

Comment on this clonotype: The CDR3 does not end in the conserved phenylalanine or tryptophan, so this is likely a read error. The chain links TRBV23-1 to TRBJ2-5; a weak D match, TRBD1 (5 bases). TRBV23-1 is placed among ORFs of uncertain function. Trimming left V 4 bases short and J 2 bases short, with 17 bases between. The CDR3 totals 16 residues. The DNA of the CDR3 is TGCGCCAGCAGTCTAAGGGAAACAGGACCTCAAGAGACCCAGTACATA. Translation: CASSLRETGPQETQYI.

This clonotype qualifies as medium-sized. V and J are TRBV7-2 and TRBJ2-1; 9 bases match TRBD1. CDR1 is SGHTA, CDR2 FQGNSA, per germline. The CDR3 is made up of 15 amino acids. The J segment lost 6 bases and the V segment lost 1 base, leaving 4 bases of the junction unmatched. CDR3 in DNA: TGTGCCAGCAGCTTAGTACAGGGGGCGGGCAATGAGCAGTTCTTC. Its protein product is CASSLVQGAGNEQFF.

This clonotype is medium-sized within its sample. V usage is TRBV7-2 and J usage is TRBJ2-1; a weak D match, TRBD2 (7 bases). Deletions cut 5 bases from V and 7 bases from J, with 18 bases between. Germline CDR1 reads SGHTA; CDR2 reads FQGNSA. This CDR3 region has 15 residues. CDR3 loop: CASSVSRGATNEQFF. The CDR3 nucleotides read TGTGCCAGCAGCGTTAGCCGGGGGGCAACGAATGAGCAGTTCTTC. Based on the CDR3 plus reference TRBV7-2 and TRBJ2-1, the full variable domain is GAGVSQSPSNKVTEKGKDVELRCDPISGHTALYWYRQSLGQGLEFLIYFQGNSAPDKSGLPSDRFSAERTGGSVSTLTIQRTQQEDSAVYLCASSVSRGATNEQFFGPGTRLTVL.

By its share, this clonotype is large. Germline and junction disagree at one end, which may indicate a read error. This sequence joins TRBV19 and TRBJ2-7, with TRBD1 matching 8 bases. The CDR3 covers 13 residues. Germline-derived CDR1 and CDR2 are LNHDA and SQIVND (reference sequence). The CDR3 nucleotides are TGTGCCAGTAGTTCCTGGGACAGGAAGGCGTTTTATTTC. Translated: CASSSWDRKAFYF.

Of note for this clonotype: This clone may be a read error of a much larger clone one base away. The V and J genes are TRBV10-3 and TRBJ2-7, with D perhaps TRBD2 (6 bases). Germline assignment: CDR1 ENHRY and CDR2 SYGVKD. The CDR3 contains 15 residues. The CDR3 bases are TGTGCCATCAGTGCCTTTAGCGGACTCTCCTACGGGCAGTACTTC. This encodes CAISAFSGLSYGQYF.

This clonotype is medium-sized in the sample. The V call is TRBV6-1, the J call TRBJ2-3, with D maybe TRBD2 (5 bases). Deletions cut 7 bases from V and 0 bases from J, with 17 bases between. This CDR3 region has 16 residues. Per germline, CDR1 MNHNS and CDR2 SASEGT. This CDR3 is CASTEGWRTSTDTQYF. The CDR3 DNA sequence: TGTGCCAGCACCGAAGGTTGGCGGACTAGCACAGATACGCAGTATTTT.

By share, this clonotype counts as large (0.1 to 1%). For the CDR3, the DNA is TGTGCCAGTAGTATTGGGCCTAGAGGCACCAATGAGCAGTTCTTC. Amino acid sequence: CASSIGPRGTNEQFF. This chain joins TRBV19 and TRBJ2-1; D unclear. CDR1 is LNHDA, CDR2 SQIVND, per germline (reference sequence). The CDR3 consists of 15 residues. V lost 3 bases and J lost 6, with 15 bases in between.